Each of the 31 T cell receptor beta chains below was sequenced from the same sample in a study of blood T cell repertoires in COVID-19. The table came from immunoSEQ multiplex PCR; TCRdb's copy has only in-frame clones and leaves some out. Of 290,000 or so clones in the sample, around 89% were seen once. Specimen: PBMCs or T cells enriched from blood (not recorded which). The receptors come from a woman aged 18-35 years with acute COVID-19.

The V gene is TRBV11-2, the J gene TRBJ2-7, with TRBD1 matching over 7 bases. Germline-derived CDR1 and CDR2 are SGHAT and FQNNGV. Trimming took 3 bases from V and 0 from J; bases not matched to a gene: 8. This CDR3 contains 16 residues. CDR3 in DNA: TGTGCCAGCAGCTTCGGGACAGTCCTTCACTCCTACGAGCAGTACTTC. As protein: CASSFGTVLHSYEQYF. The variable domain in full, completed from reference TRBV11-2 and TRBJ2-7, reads EAGVAQSPRYKIIEKRQSVAFWCNPISGHATLYWYQQILGQGPKLLIQFQNNGVVDDSQLPKDRFSAERLKGVDSTLKIQPAKLEDSAVYLCASSFGTVLHSYEQYFGPGTRLTVT.

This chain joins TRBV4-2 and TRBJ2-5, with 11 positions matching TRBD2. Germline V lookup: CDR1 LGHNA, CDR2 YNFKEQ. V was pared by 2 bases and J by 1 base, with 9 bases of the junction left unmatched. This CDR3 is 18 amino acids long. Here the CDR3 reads CASSQSQWGLAAQETQYF. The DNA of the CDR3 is TGTGCCAGCAGCCAATCTCAGTGGGGACTAGCGGCCCAAGAGACCCAGTACTTC.

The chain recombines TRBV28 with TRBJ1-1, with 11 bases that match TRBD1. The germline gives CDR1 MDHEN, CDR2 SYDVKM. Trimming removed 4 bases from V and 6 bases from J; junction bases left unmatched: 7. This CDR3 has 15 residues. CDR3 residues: CASSSRDRGYAEAFF. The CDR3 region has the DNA TGTGCCAGCAGTTCCCGGGACAGGGGGTACGCTGAAGCTTTCTTT.

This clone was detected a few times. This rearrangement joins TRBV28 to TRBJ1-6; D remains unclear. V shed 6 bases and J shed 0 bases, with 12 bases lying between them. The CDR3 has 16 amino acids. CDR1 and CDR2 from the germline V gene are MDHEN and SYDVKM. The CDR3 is CASSPGSISYNSPLHF. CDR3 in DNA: TGTGCCAGCAGCCCCGGGTCGATCTCCTATAATTCACCCCTCCACTTT.

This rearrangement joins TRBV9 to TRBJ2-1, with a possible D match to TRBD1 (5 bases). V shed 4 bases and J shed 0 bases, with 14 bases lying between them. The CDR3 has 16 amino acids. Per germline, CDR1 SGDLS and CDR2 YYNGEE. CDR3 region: CASSPDSFSSYNEQFF. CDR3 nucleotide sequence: TGTGCCAGCAGCCCAGACAGTTTCAGCTCCTACAATGAGCAGTTCTTC.

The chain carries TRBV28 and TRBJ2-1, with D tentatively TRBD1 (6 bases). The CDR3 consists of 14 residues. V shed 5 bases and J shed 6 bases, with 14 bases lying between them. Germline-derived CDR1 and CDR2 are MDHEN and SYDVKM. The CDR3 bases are TGTGCCAGCAGTCCCCGCACAGGGTTCAATGAGCAGTTCTTC. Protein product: CASSPRTGFNEQFF.

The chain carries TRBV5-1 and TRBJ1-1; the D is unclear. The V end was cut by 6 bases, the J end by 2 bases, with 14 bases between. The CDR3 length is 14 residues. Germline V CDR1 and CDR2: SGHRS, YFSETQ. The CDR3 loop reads CASTLVPSNTEAFF. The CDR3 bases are TGCGCCAGCACACTCGTTCCCTCTAACACTGAAGCTTTCTTT.

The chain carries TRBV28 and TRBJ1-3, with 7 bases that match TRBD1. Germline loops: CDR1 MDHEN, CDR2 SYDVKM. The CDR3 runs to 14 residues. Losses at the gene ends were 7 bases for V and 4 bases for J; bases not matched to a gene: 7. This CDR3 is CASIPGTAGNTIYF. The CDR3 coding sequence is TGTGCCAGCATTCCTGGGACAGCCGGAAACACCATATATTTT.

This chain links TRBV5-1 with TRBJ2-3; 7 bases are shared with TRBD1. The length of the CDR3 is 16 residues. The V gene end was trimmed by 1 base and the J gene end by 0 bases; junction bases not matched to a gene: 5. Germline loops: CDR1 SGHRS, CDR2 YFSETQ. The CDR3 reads CASSLQGVSSTDTQYF. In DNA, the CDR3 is TGCGCCAGCAGCTTGCAGGGGGTTTCTAGCACAGATACGCAGTATTTT.

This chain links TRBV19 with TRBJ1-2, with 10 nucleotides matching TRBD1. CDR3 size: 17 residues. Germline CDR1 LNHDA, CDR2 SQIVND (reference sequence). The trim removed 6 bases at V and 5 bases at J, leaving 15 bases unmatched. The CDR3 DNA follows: TGTGCCAGTAGCCCCGACAGGGGGCGGCCTTTTTATTATGGCTACACCTTC. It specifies CASSPDRGRPFYYGYTF.

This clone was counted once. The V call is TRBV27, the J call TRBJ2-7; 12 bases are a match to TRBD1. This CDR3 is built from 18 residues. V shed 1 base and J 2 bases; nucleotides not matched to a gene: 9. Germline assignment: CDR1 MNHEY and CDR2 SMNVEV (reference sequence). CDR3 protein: CASSLFSLGTGGPYEQYF. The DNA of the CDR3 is TGTGCCAGCAGTTTATTTAGCCTCGGGACAGGGGGCCCCTACGAGCAGTACTTC.

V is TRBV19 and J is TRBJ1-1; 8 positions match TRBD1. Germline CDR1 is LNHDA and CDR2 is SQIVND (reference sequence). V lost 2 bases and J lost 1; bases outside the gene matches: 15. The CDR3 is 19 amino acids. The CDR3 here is CASSIRQGASSAKNTEAFF. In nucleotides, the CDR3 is TGTGCCAGTAGTATACGGCAGGGGGCCTCCTCGGCCAAGAACACTGAAGCTTTCTTT.

For the CDR3, the DNA is TGTGCCAGCAGTGGGCGGGACAGGGATAATCAGCCCCAGCATTTT. Its translation: CASSGRDRDNQPQHF. This rearrangement joins TRBV28 to TRBJ1-5; the match to TRBD1 covers 9 bases. The V gene's germline CDR1 is MDHEN and CDR2 SYDVKM. The CDR3 sequence is 15 residues long. V dropped 5 bases and J dropped 4; count of bases not matched to a gene: 6.

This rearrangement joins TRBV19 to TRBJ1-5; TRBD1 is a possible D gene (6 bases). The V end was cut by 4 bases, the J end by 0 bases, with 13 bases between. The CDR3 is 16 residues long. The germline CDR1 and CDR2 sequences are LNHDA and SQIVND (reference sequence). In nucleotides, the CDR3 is TGTGCCAGTAGTACACGGACAGATTATAGCAATCAGCCCCAGCATTTT. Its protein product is CASSTRTDYSNQPQHF.

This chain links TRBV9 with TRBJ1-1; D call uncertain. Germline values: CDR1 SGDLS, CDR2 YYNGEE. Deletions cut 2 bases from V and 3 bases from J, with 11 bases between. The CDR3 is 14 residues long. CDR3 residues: CASSVRGGDTEAFF. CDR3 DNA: TGTGCCAGCAGCGTTCGGGGAGGTGACACTGAAGCTTTCTTT.

DNA of the CDR3: TGTGCCAGTAGAAACCTGGAGGGAACCACCGGGGAGCTGTTTTTT. Translation gives CASRNLEGTTGELFF. This chain links TRBV19 with TRBJ2-2; maybe TRBD2 (6 bases). V was clipped by 6 bases and J by 4 bases, with 15 bases between them. Germline V CDR1 and CDR2: LNHDA, SQIVND (reference sequence). The CDR3 has 15 residues.

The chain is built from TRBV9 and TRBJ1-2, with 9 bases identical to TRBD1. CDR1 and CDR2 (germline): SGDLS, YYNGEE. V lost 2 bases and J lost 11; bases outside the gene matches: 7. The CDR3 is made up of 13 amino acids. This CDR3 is CASSVAVGQGYTF. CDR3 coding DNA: TGTGCCAGCAGCGTGGCAGTGGGACAGGGTTACACCTTC.

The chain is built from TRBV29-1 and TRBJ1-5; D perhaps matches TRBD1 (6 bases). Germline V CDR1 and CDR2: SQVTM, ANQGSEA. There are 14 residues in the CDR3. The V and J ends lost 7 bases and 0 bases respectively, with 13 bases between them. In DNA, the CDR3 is TGCAGCGCAGCACAGGGAGTTAGCAATCAGCCCCAGCATTTT. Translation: CSAAQGVSNQPQHF.

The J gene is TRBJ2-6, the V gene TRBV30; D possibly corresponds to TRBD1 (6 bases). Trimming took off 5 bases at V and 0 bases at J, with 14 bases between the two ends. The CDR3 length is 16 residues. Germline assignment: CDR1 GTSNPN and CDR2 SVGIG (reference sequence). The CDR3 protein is CAWGRDTRSGANVLTF. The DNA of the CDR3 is TGTGCCTGGGGCCGGGACACCCGCTCTGGGGCCAACGTCCTGACTTTC.

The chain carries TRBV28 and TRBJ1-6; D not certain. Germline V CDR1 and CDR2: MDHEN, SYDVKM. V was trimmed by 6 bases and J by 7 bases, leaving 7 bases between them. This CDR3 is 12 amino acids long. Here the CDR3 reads CASSAVNSPLHF. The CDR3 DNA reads TGTGCCAGCAGCGCGGTCAATTCACCCCTCCACTTT.

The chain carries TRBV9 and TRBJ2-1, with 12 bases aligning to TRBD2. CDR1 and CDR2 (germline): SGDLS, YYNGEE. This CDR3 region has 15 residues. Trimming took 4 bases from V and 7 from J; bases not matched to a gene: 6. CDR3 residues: CASSPTSGSWNEQFF. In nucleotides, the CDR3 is TGTGCCAGCAGCCCGACTAGCGGGAGCTGGAATGAGCAGTTCTTC.

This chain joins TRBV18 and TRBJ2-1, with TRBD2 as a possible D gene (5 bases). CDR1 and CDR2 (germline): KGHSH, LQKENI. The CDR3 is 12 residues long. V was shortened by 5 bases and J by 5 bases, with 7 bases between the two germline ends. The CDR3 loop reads CASSRENNEQFF. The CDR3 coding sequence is TGTGCCAGCTCAAGGGAGAACAATGAGCAGTTCTTC.

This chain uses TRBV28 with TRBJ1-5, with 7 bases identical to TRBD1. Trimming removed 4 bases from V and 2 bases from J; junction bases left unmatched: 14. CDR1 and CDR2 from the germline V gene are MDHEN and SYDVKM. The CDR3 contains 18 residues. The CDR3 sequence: CASSSSGTAKKGNQPQHF. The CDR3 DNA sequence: TGTGCCAGCAGTTCGTCCGGGACAGCAAAAAAGGGCAATCAGCCCCAGCATTTT.

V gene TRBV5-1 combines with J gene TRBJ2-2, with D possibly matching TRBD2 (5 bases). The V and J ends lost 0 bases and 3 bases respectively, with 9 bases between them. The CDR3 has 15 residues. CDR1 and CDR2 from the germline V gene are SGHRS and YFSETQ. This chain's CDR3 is CASSLAGWDTGELFF. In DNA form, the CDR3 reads TGCGCCAGCAGCTTGGCGGGGTGGGACACCGGGGAGCTGTTTTTT.

The CDR3 DNA reads TGCGCCAGCAGTGAGTCGAAAGCTTATGGCTACACCTTC. Translation: CASSESKAYGYTF. The chain joins TRBV10-1 to TRBJ1-2; D call uncertain. V was clipped by 0 bases and J by 5 bases, with 7 bases between them. The CDR3 has 13 residues. Germline lookup yields CDR1 WNHNN and CDR2 SYGVQD (reference sequence).

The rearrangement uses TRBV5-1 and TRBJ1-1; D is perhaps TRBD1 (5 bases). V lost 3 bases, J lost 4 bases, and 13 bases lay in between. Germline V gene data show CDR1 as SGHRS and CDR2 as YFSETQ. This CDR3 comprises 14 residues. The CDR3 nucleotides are TGCGCCAGCAGCTCGGACACGCCGGGCACTGAAGCTTTCTTT. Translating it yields CASSSDTPGTEAFF.

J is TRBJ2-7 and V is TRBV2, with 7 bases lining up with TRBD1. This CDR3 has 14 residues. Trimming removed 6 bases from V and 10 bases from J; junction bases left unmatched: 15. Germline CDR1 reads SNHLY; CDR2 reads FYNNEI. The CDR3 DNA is TGTGCCAGCAGCCCAAGGACAGGCCAGATTTTTCAGTACTTC. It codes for CASSPRTGQIFQYF.

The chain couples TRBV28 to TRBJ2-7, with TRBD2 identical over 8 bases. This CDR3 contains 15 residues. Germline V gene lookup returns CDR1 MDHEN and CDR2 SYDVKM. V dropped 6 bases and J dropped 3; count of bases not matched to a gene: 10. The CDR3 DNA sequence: TGTGCCAGCAGCCTTACTAGCGGAACTTACTACGAGCAGTACTTC. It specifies CASSLTSGTYYEQYF.

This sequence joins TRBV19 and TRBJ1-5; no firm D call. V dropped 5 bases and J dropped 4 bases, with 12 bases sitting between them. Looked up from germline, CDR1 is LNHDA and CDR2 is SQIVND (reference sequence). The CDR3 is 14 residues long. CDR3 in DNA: TGTGCCAGTAGTTTCCGGGGAGGAAATCAGCCCCAGCATTTT. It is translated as CASSFRGGNQPQHF.

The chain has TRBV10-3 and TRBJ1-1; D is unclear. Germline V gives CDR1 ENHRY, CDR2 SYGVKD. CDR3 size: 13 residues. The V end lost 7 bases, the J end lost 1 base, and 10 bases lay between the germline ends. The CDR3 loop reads CAITPVPNTEAFF. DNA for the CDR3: TGTGCCATCACCCCTGTTCCGAACACTGAAGCTTTCTTT.

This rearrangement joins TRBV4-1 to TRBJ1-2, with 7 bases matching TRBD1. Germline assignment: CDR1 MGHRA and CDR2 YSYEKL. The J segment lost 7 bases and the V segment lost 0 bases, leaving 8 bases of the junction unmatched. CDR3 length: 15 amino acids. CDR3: CASSQEVWAGGGYTF. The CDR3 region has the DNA TGCGCCAGCAGCCAAGAGGTTTGGGCAGGGGGTGGCTACACCTTC.